This TCR beta chain was captured by sequencing in a study of CD8 T cells in Susac syndrome. A quantity of about 0.45 to 1 ug RNA underwent reverse transcription using random hexamers. TCRdb re-called the immunoSEQ multiplex PCR reads with MiXCR, one entry per CDR3 protein. The profile covers some 190,000 distinct CDR3 sequences, with about 95% appearing a single time and about 0.1% taken by the ten largest. The sequenced sample was CD4+ T cells from PBMCs. The TCR was taken from a human donor in good health.

The CDR3 nucleotides read TGCAGCGTTGTAGTAGGGGCCGGCTACACCTTC. This translates into CSVVVGAGYTF. This chain links TRBV29-1 with TRBJ1-2; possible D gene TRBD1, 5 bases. V lost 4 bases to trimming and J lost 8 bases, with 11 bases between them. Looked up from germline, CDR1 is SQVTM and CDR2 is ANQGSEA. This CDR3 has 11 residues. The complete variable domain, with remaining parts taken from reference TRBV29-1 and TRBJ1-2, reads SAVISQKPSRDICQRGTSLTIQCQVDSQVTMMFWYRQQPGQSLTLIATANQGSEATYESGFVIDKFPISRPNLTFSTLTVSNMSPEDSSIYLCSVVVGAGYTFGSGTRLTVV.